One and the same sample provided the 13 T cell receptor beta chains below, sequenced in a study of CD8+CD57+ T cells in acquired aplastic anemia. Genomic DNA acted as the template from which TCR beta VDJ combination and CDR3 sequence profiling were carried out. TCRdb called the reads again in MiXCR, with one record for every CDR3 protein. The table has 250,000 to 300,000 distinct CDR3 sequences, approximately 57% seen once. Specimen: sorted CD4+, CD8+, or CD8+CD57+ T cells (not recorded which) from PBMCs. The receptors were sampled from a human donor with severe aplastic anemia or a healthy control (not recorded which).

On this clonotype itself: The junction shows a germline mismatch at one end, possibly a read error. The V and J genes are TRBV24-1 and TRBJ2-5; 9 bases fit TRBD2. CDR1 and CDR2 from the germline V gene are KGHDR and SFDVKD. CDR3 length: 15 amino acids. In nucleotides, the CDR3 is TGTGCCACCGGTGATCGCCTAGCGGGACAGGAGACCCAGTACTTC. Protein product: CATGDRLAGQETQYF.

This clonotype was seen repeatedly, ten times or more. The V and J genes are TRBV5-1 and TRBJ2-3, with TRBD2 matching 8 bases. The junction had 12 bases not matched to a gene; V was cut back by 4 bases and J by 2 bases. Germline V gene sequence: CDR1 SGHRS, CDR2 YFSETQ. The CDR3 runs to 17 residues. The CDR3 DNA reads TGCGCCAGCAGCAAATCACCGGGACTAGAGCACACAGATACGCAGTATTTT. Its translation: CASSKSPGLEHTDTQYF.

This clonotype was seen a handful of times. Written as DNA, the CDR3 is TGTGCCATCAGTGAGGGGAAGGCAGTCCAAGAGACCCAGTACTTC. Protein product: CAISEGKAVQETQYF. The V gene is TRBV10-3, the J gene TRBJ2-5, with D unresolved. V was pared by 2 bases and J by 1 base, with 11 bases between. CDR1 ENHRY and CDR2 SYGVKD come from the germline V gene. The CDR3 spans 15 residues.

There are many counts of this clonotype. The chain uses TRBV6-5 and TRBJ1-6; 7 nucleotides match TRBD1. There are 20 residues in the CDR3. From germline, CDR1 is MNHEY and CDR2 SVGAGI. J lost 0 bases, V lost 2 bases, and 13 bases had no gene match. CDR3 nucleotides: TGTGCCAGCAGTTACGCCCCCTCCTACAGGGGTGCCTCCTATAATTCACCCCTCCACTTT. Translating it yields CASSYAPSYRGASYNSPLHF.

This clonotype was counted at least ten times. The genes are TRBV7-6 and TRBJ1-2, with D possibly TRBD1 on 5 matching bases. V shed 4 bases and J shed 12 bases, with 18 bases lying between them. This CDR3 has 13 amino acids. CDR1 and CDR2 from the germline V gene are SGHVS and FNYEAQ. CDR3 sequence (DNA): TGTGCCAGCAGCTATTCCCGGGACGGAGCTCACACCTTC. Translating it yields CASSYSRDGAHTF.

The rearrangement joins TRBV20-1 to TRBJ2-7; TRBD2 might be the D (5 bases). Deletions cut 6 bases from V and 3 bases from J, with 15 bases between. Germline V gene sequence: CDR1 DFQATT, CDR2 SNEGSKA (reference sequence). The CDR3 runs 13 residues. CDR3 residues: CSADLPGLYEQYF. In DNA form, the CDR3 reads TGCAGTGCGGACCTCCCCGGACTCTACGAGCAGTACTTC.

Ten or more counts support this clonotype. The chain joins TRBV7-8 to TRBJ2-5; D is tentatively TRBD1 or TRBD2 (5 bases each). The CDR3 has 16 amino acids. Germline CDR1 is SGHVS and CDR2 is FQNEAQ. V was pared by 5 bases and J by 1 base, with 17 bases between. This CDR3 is CASSPDPGRSQETQYF. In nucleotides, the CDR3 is TGTGCCAGCAGCCCAGACCCGGGACGGTCCCAAGAGACCCAGTACTTC.

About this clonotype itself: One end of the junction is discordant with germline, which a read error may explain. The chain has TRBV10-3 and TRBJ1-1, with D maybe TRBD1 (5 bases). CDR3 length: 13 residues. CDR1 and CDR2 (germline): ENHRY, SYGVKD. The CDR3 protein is CAITRGLDTEAFF. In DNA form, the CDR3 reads TGCGCCATCACTAGGGGCCTGGACACTGAAGCTTTCTTT.

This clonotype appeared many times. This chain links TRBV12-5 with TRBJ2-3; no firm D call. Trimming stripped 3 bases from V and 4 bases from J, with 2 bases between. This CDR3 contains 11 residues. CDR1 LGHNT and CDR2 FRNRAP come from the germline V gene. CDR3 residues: CASGFSDTQYF. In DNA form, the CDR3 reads TGTGCTAGTGGTTTTTCAGATACGCAGTATTTT.

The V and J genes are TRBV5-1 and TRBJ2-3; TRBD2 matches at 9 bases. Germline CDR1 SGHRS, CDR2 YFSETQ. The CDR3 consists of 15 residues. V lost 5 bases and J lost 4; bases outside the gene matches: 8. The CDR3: CASRLKVAGADTQYF. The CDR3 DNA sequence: TGCGCCAGCAGACTCAAGGTAGCGGGGGCAGATACGCAGTATTTT.

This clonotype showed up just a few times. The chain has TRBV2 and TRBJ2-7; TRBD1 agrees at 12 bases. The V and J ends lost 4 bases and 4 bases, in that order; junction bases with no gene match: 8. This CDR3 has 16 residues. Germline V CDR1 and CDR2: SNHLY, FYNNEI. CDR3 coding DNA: TGTGCCAGCAGTGCACTAGGGACAGGGGGCGGGTACGAGCAGTACTTC. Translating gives CASSALGTGGGYEQYF.

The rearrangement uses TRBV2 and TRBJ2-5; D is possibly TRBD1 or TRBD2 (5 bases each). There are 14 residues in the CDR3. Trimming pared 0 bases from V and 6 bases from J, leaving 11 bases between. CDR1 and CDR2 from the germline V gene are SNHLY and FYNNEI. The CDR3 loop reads CASSEASRDQTQYF. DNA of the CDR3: TGTGCCAGCAGTGAAGCAAGCCGGGACCAGACCCAGTACTTC.

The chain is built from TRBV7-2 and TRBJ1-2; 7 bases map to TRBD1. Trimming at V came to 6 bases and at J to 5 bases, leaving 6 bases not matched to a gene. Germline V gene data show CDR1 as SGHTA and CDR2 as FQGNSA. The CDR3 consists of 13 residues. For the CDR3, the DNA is TGTGCCAGCAGGTGGGACAGACAGTATGGCTACACCTTC. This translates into CASRWDRQYGYTF.